The 29 T cell receptor beta chains given below trace back to one sample, sequenced in a study of cytomegalovirus exposure and HLA in healthy donors. PCR amplification relied on 60 Vbeta primers (plus 13 Jbeta primers). Some clones are missing from TCRdb's copy, which holds only in-frame ones; the method was immunoSEQ multiplex PCR. The sample's table shows around 42,000 clones. The sequencing input was PBMCs. Receptors were obtained from a man aged 30-40 years in good health and CMV-seronegative.

The V and J genes are TRBV30 and TRBJ2-5; 11 nucleotides line up with TRBD2. The V gene's germline CDR1 is GTSNPN and CDR2 SVGIG (reference sequence). After removal of 4 bases from V and 4 bases from J, the junction contained 8 bases not matched to a gene. The CDR3 extends over 15 amino acids. This CDR3 reads CAWNAGTSGLETQYF. CDR3 DNA: TGTGCCTGGAACGCCGGGACTAGCGGTTTAGAGACCCAGTACTTC.

This rearrangement joins TRBV19 to TRBJ1-1; 8 bases align to TRBD1. Germline-derived CDR1 and CDR2 are LNHDA and SQIVND (reference sequence). V shed 5 bases, J shed 5 bases, and the junction held 10 bases outside the gene matches. The CDR3 contains 15 residues. The CDR3 region has the DNA TGTGCCAGTAGTCCCTCGACAGGGGTGGTGACTGAAGCTTTCTTT. It encodes CASSPSTGVVTEAFF.

The chain is built from TRBV10-3 and TRBJ2-7; 9 bases fit TRBD1. CDR3 length: 15 amino acids. V dropped 3 bases and J dropped 3; count of bases not matched to a gene: 6. Per germline, CDR1 ENHRY and CDR2 SYGVKD. The CDR3 is CAISEGDRALYEQYF. The CDR3 DNA reads as TGTGCCATCAGTGAAGGGGACAGGGCGCTCTACGAGCAGTACTTC.

The rearrangement joins TRBV4-2 to TRBJ1-2, with D perhaps TRBD1 (6 bases). CDR1 and CDR2 (germline): LGHNA, YNFKEQ. The CDR3 sequence is 18 residues long. V gave up 0 bases and J gave up 3 bases, with 20 bases separating them. CDR3 sequence (DNA): TGTGCCAGCAGCCAAGATGCCGCCGAGACAGGATCACACTATGGCTACACCTTC. Its protein product is CASSQDAAETGSHYGYTF.

This sequence joins TRBV30 and TRBJ1-1; D not resolved. The germline CDR1 and CDR2 sequences are GTSNPN and SVGIG (reference sequence). This CDR3 is 13 amino acids long. V was trimmed by 0 bases and J by 1 base, leaving 6 bases between them. DNA of the CDR3: TGTGCCTGGAGTGTACAACAGAACACTGAAGCTTTCTTT. The encoded protein is CAWSVQQNTEAFF. The full variable domain, completed using reference TRBV30 and TRBJ1-1, is SQTIHQWPATLVQPVGSPLSLECTVEGTSNPNLYWYRQAAGRGLQLLFYSVGIGQISSEVPQNLSASRPQDRQFILSSKKLLLSDSGFYLCAWSVQQNTEAFFGQGTRLTVV.

The chain is built from TRBV18 and TRBJ1-5; unclear D gene. V was pared by 0 bases and J by 2 bases, with 8 bases between. Germline V CDR1 and CDR2: KGHSH, LQKENI. The CDR3 length is 15 residues. The CDR3 region has the DNA TGTGCCAGCTCACCACCGAGTGGAGGCAATCAGCCCCAGCATTTT. Protein: CASSPPSGGNQPQHF.

V and J are TRBV4-2 and TRBJ2-7; 7 bases are a match to TRBD2. The germline V gene encodes CDR1 LGHNA and CDR2 YNFKEQ. The V gene end was trimmed by 1 base and the J gene end by 3 bases; junction bases not matched to a gene: 9. This CDR3 has 16 amino acids. The CDR3 loop reads CASSQGEASGYYEQYF. CDR3 in DNA: TGTGCCAGCAGCCAAGGTGAGGCTAGCGGATACTACGAGCAGTACTTC.

The gene calls are TRBV13 and TRBJ2-7, with TRBD2 identical over 9 bases. V trimming: 1 base; J trimming: 5 bases; junction bases outside the gene matches: 6. Germline CDR1 reads PRHDT; CDR2 reads FYEKMQ (reference sequence). The CDR3 has 15 residues. The CDR3, as DNA: TGTGCCAGCAGCTTAGTAGGCGGGAGGGGCGACGAGCAGTACTTC. This gives the protein CASSLVGGRGDEQYF.

The chain recombines TRBV13 with TRBJ2-7; D possibly corresponds to TRBD2 (6 bases). The V and J ends lost 5 bases and 3 bases respectively, with 20 bases between them. Germline V gives CDR1 PRHDT, CDR2 FYEKMQ (reference sequence). The CDR3 sequence is 16 residues long. CDR3: CASSHRQGGIHYEQYF. In DNA form, the CDR3 reads TGTGCCAGCAGCCACAGGCAGGGCGGGATCCACTACGAGCAGTACTTC.

V gene TRBV5-4 combines with J gene TRBJ1-1; D unresolved. The V gene's germline CDR1 is SGHNT and CDR2 YYREEE (reference sequence). The CDR3 totals 13 residues. Deletions cut 4 bases from V and 11 bases from J, with 18 bases between. The CDR3 bases are TGTGCCAGCAGCCCTAAGGAGGGTTTACTGGCTTTCTTT. Translating gives CASSPKEGLLAFF.

This chain joins TRBV5-1 and TRBJ1-1; TRBD1 matches 8 bases. Per the germline V gene, CDR1 is SGHRS and CDR2 is YFSETQ. The J segment lost 2 bases and the V segment lost 4 bases, leaving 1 base of the junction unmatched. This CDR3 is 13 amino acids long. The CDR3 nucleotides read TGCGCCAGCAGCGGACAGGGAAACACTGAAGCTTTCTTT. Translating gives CASSGQGNTEAFF.

The chain links TRBV7-2 to TRBJ1-1, with 12 bases fitting TRBD1. This CDR3 contains 15 residues. CDR1 and CDR2 (germline): SGHTA, FQGNSA. V was clipped by 5 bases and J by 7 bases; unmatched bases: 8. The CDR3 nucleotides read TGTGCCAGCAGCCTGAGGGGGACAGGGGGCAGTGAAGCTTTCTTT. It translates to CASSLRGTGGSEAFF.

The J gene is TRBJ2-5, the V gene TRBV4-1, with 10 bases lining up with TRBD2. The junction had 7 bases not matched to a gene; V was cut back by 6 bases and J by 0 bases. The germline CDR1 and CDR2 sequences are MGHRA and YSYEKL. The CDR3 contains 16 residues. The CDR3 spells CASSSSAGGNQETQYF. In nucleotides, the CDR3 is TGCGCCAGCAGTTCCTCAGCGGGAGGGAACCAAGAGACCCAGTACTTC.

The V gene is TRBV9, the J gene TRBJ1-6; D gene ambiguous. V was shortened by 0 bases and J by 9 bases, with 13 bases between the two germline ends. Per germline, CDR1 SGDLS and CDR2 YYNGEE. The CDR3 consists of 15 residues. The chain's CDR3 is CASSVDAGFSSPLHF. CDR3 nucleotides: TGTGCCAGCAGCGTAGATGCGGGTTTCAGTTCACCCCTCCACTTT. The complete variable domain, with remaining parts taken from reference TRBV9 and TRBJ1-6, reads DSGVTQTPKHLITATGQRVTLRCSPRSGDLSVYWYQQSLDQGLQFLIQYYNGEERAKGNILERFSAQQFPDLHSELNLSSLELGDSALYFCASSVDAGFSSPLHFGNGTRLTVT.

The CDR3 nucleotides are TGTGCCAGCAGCGAGAGCGGGATCCTCCAAGAGACCCAGTACTTC. Translating gives CASSESGILQETQYF. The chain has TRBV9 and TRBJ2-5, with TRBD2 identical over 7 bases. The ends lost 3 bases at V and 1 base at J; junction bases unmatched: 6. Germline CDR1 SGDLS, CDR2 YYNGEE. This CDR3 contains 15 residues.

The chain couples TRBV30 to TRBJ1-1, with D maybe TRBD1 (6 bases). This CDR3 region has 14 residues. CDR1 and CDR2 from the germline V gene are GTSNPN and SVGIG (reference sequence). V was pared by 1 base and J by 3 bases, with 12 bases between. The CDR3 sequence is CAWSAAGVYTEAFF. CDR3 nucleotide sequence: TGTGCCTGGAGTGCCGCAGGGGTATACACTGAAGCTTTCTTT.

Concerning this clone itself: One end of the junction fails to match germline, which may point to a read error. The chain links TRBV18 to TRBJ2-5; D gene uncertain. Germline loops: CDR1 KGHSH, CDR2 LQKENI. CDR3 length equals 13 residues. The CDR3 sequence is CTSSPKIEETQYF. CDR3 nucleotide sequence: TGTACCAGCTCACCGAAGATTGAGGAGACCCAGTACTTC.

This CDR3 is CASSEEETGAEEQYF. CDR3 nucleotides: TGTGCCAGCAGTGAAGAGGAGACAGGGGCGGAGGAGCAGTACTTC. The chain couples TRBV6-1 to TRBJ2-7, with 8 bases fitting TRBD1. This CDR3 has 15 residues. V was clipped by 1 base and J by 7 bases; unmatched bases: 9. Germline-derived CDR1 and CDR2 are MNHNS and SASEGT.

The chain joins TRBV5-4 to TRBJ2-2; D gene uncertain. This CDR3 comprises 13 residues. V lost 0 bases to trimming and J lost 6 bases, with 6 bases between them. Per the germline V gene, CDR1 is SGHNT and CDR2 is YYREEE (reference sequence). The CDR3 nucleotides read TGTGCCAGCAGCTTGGAACGAGCCGGGGAGCTGTTTTTT. Residues: CASSLERAGELFF.

In terms of frequency, this clone is medium-sized (0.01 to 0.1%). The chain has TRBV5-1 and TRBJ2-7; tentative D call: TRBD2 (6 bases). V gave up 0 bases and J gave up 3 bases, with 19 bases separating them. The CDR3 has 17 residues. Germline values: CDR1 SGHRS, CDR2 YFSETQ. The DNA for the CDR3 is TGCGCCAGCAGCTTGGAGGGTCGTTGGACTACCGACTACGAGCAGTACTTC. As protein: CASSLEGRWTTDYEQYF.

The chain uses TRBV27 and TRBJ1-4; 12 positions agree with TRBD1. J gave up 7 bases and V 6 bases, and 3 bases lay outside the gene matches. The CDR3 length is 14 residues. Germline V lookup: CDR1 MNHEY, CDR2 SMNVEV (reference sequence). CDR3 coding DNA: TGTGCCAGCAGGGGACAGGGGGCCGGTGAAAAACTGTTTTTT. Its translation is CASRGQGAGEKLFF.

The chain recombines TRBV2 with TRBJ2-7, with D perhaps TRBD2 (5 bases). This CDR3 is 12 amino acids long. From germline, CDR1 is SNHLY and CDR2 FYNNEI. V was clipped by 6 bases and J by 2 bases, with 8 bases between them. CDR3 loop: CASRTTTYEQYF. DNA of the CDR3: TGTGCCAGCAGGACTACCACCTACGAGCAGTACTTC.

Worth noting for this clone: The same CDR3 arises from other DNA sequences in this sample as well. The CDR3 DNA sequence: TGTGCCAGCAGCGTAGCAGGGTCTGGAGAGACCCAGTACTTC. Protein sequence: CASSVAGSGETQYF. The chain employs TRBV9 and TRBJ2-5, with D possibly matching TRBD1 (5 bases). CDR3 size: 14 residues. Trimming removed 0 bases from V and 4 bases from J, with 10 bases in between. The V gene's germline CDR1 is SGDLS and CDR2 YYNGEE.

The chain carries TRBV7-2 and TRBJ1-1, with TRBD1 matching over 8 bases. The CDR3 is 16 residues long. The trim removed 5 bases at V and 1 base at J, leaving 9 bases unmatched. CDR1 is SGHTA and CDR2 is FQGNSA in the germline V gene. CDR3 loop: CASSETQGAKNTEAFF. CDR3 nucleotide sequence: TGTGCCAGCAGCGAGACGCAGGGGGCTAAGAACACTGAAGCTTTCTTT.

This chain joins TRBV28 and TRBJ1-4, with a weak D call TRBD1 (5 bases). V was pared by 3 bases and J by 3 bases, with 11 bases between. CDR3 length equals 15 residues. CDR1 and CDR2 (germline): MDHEN, SYDVKM. The CDR3 DNA follows: TGTGCCAGCAGTTTCGTGGGGCTCCCTAATGAAAAACTGTTTTTT. Its translation is CASSFVGLPNEKLFF.

The chain carries TRBV7-2 and TRBJ2-5; TRBD2 matches at 8 bases. V lost 6 bases to trimming and J lost 5 bases; unmatched junction nucleotides: 8. The germline V gene has CDR1 SGHTA and CDR2 FQGNSA. The CDR3 is made up of 14 amino acids. In DNA, the CDR3 is TGTGCCAGCAGATTAACTAGCGGAGCTGAGACCCAGTACTTC. Its protein product is CASRLTSGAETQYF.

The V call is TRBV4-1, the J call TRBJ1-1, with 12 nucleotides matching TRBD1. Trimming took 4 bases from V and 5 from J; bases not matched to a gene: 2. The CDR3 is made up of 14 amino acids. The germline CDR1 and CDR2 sequences are MGHRA and YSYEKL. The CDR3 loop is CASSRGQGATEAFF. CDR3 nucleotides: TGCGCCAGCAGCCGGGGACAGGGGGCGACTGAAGCTTTCTTT.

The chain combines TRBV7-2 with TRBJ2-3, with 9 nucleotides matching TRBD1. The V gene's germline CDR1 is SGHTA and CDR2 FQGNSA. Germline trimming cut 5 bases from V and 5 bases from J; bases unmatched to any gene: 5. The CDR3 totals 14 residues. Written as DNA, the CDR3 is TGTGCCAGCAGCGTACAGGGGGCGGTAGATACGCAGTATTTT. Amino acids: CASSVQGAVDTQYF.

This rearrangement joins TRBV19 to TRBJ2-7, with D tentatively TRBD1 (6 bases). Trimming took off 5 bases at V and 3 bases at J, with 20 bases between the two ends. This CDR3 has 16 residues. The V gene's germline CDR1 is LNHDA and CDR2 SQIVND (reference sequence). CDR3 coding DNA: TGTGCCAGTAGTTCCGGCACAGGGTTCTTGGGCTACGAGCAGTACTTC. Translating it yields CASSSGTGFLGYEQYF.